This T cell receptor beta chain was found in a study of cytomegalovirus exposure and HLA in healthy donors. Findings of the study overall: When a later analysis was performed, an Asian-associated ancestry cluster reportedly had fewer N-insertions than the roughly 700-donor mean. A likely sequencing artifact accounted for one observed cluster of highly shared sequence variants. It was assumed in the presence/absence analyses that sequencing depth was roughly uniform across donors.

About this clone itself: Its antigen is currently unknown.

Trimming at V came to 1 base and at J to 1 base, leaving 10 bases not matched to a gene. CDR3 length: 18 residues. CDR1 and CDR2 (germline): SGHTA, FQGTGA. The PCR was carried out with 60 Vbeta primers and 13 Jbeta primers. The table came from immunoSEQ multiplex PCR; TCRdb's copy has only in-frame clones and leaves some out. The sample has a few hundred thousand clones, about 77% seen once. V is TRBV7-3 and J is TRBJ2-3; 8 nucleotides match TRBD2. This receptor was taken from a woman aged 25 to 45 in good health and CMV-seronegative. The material sequenced was PBMCs. For the CDR3, the DNA is TGTGCCAGCAGCTTAATAGGGATGCGTAGCGGGGGCACAGATACGCAGTATTTT. Translation gives CASSLIGMRSGGTDTQYF.